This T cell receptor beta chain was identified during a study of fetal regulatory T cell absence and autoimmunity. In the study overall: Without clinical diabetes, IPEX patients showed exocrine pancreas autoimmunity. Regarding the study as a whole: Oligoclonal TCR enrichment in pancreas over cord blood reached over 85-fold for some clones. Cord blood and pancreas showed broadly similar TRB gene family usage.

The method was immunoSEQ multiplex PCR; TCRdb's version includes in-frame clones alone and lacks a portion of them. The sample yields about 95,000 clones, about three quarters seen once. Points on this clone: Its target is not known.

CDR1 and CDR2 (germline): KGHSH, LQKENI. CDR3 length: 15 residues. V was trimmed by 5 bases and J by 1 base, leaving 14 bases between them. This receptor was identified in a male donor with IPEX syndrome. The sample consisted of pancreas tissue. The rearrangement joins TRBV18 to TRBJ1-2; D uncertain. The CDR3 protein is CASSTRIRINYGYTF. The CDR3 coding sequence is TGTGCCAGCTCAACCCGGATAAGGATTAACTATGGCTACACCTTC. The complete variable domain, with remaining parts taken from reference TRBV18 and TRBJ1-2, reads NAGVMQNPRHLVRRRGQEARLRCSPMKGHSHVYWYRQLPEEGLKFMVYLQKENIIDESGMPKERFSAEFPKEGPSILRIQQVVRGDSAAYFCASSTRIRINYGYTFGSGTRLTVV.